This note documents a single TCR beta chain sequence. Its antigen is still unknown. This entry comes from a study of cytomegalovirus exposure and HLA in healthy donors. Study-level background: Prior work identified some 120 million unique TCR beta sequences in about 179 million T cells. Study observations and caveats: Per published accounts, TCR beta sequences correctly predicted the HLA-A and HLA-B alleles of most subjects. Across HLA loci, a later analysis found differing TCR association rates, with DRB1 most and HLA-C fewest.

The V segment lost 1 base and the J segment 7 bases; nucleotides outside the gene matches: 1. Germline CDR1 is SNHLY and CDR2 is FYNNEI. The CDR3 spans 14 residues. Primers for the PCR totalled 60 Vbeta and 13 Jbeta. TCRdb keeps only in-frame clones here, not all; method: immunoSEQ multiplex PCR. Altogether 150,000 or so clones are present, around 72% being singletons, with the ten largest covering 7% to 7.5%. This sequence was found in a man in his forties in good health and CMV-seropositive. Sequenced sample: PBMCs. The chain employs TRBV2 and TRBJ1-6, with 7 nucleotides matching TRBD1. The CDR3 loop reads CASSEGGQNSPLHF. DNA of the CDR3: TGTGCCAGCAGTGAAGGGGGACAGAATTCACCCCTCCACTTT.